These 27 T cell receptor beta chains came from one sample sequenced in a study of cytomegalovirus exposure and HLA in healthy donors. The PCR had 60 Vbeta and 13 Jbeta primers. Repertoires were generated with immunoSEQ multiplex PCR, while TCRdb's copy carries only in-frame clones and drops some. The sample holds roughly 120,000 clones, more than 80% seen once. Sequencing input: PBMCs. All receptors derive from a male donor in good health and CMV-seronegative.

The gene calls are TRBV10-1 and TRBJ2-5, with a tentative D call TRBD2 (5 bases). V was cut by 5 bases and J by 5 bases, with 12 bases left in between. Germline V gene data show CDR1 as WNHNN and CDR2 as SYGVQD (reference sequence). This CDR3 is 13 amino acids long. The CDR3 DNA sequence: TGCGCCAGCAGTCGGGGTACGGGGGAGACCCAGTACTTC. Protein product: CASSRGTGETQYF.

V and J are TRBV5-4 and TRBJ2-3; 7 bases line up with TRBD2. The CDR3 has 17 residues. Trimming removed 3 bases from V and 6 bases from J; junction bases left unmatched: 16. Germline V gene data show CDR1 as SGHNT and CDR2 as YYREEE (reference sequence). The chain's CDR3 is CASSSTIPGLPGDTQYF. The CDR3 DNA reads TGTGCCAGCAGCTCTACAATTCCGGGACTACCTGGGGATACGCAGTATTTT.

The genes are TRBV13 and TRBJ2-1, with TRBD1 matching 9 bases. This CDR3 contains 16 residues. Germline V gives CDR1 PRHDT, CDR2 FYEKMQ (reference sequence). V shed 5 bases, J shed 2 bases, and the junction held 7 bases outside the gene matches. CDR3 sequence reads: CASSRRTGAAYNEQFF. The CDR3 nucleotides read TGTGCCAGCAGCCGAAGGACAGGGGCGGCCTACAATGAGCAGTTCTTC.

The gene calls are TRBV18 and TRBJ1-1, with unresolved D. CDR1 and CDR2 from the germline V gene are KGHSH and LQKENI. The CDR3 is 15 residues long. V dropped 5 bases and J dropped 5 bases, with 18 bases sitting between them. Here the CDR3 DNA reads TGTGCCAGCTCATATCGCGGCAGTCGGAGAACTGAAGCTTTCTTT. Translation: CASSYRGSRRTEAFF.

The V call is TRBV6-1, the J call TRBJ1-1, with D hard to call. Looked up from germline, CDR1 is MNHNS and CDR2 is SASEGT. V dropped 7 bases and J dropped 0 bases, with 3 bases sitting between them. The CDR3 covers 11 residues. CDR3 amino acids: CASTLNTEAFF. For the CDR3, the DNA is TGTGCCAGCACCTTGAACACTGAAGCTTTCTTT.

The gene calls are TRBV13 and TRBJ1-2; 7 bases agree with TRBD1. The junction had 10 bases not matched to a gene; V was cut back by 6 bases and J by 6 bases. Germline-derived CDR1 and CDR2 are PRHDT and FYEKMQ (reference sequence). This CDR3 has 14 amino acids. The DNA for the CDR3 is TGTGCCAGCAGGTTCCTCGGGACAGTCCATGGCTACACCTTC. Its translation: CASRFLGTVHGYTF.

The chain is built from TRBV9 and TRBJ2-7, with D possibly TRBD1 on 5 matching bases. V gave up 3 bases and J gave up 1 base, with 11 bases separating them. The germline gives CDR1 SGDLS, CDR2 YYNGEE. The CDR3 spans 14 residues. DNA of the CDR3: TGTGCCAGCAGCGCCGACAGTTATTCCTACGAGCAGTACTTC. Translating gives CASSADSYSYEQYF.

This clone was seen only a few times. The V gene is TRBV19, the J gene TRBJ2-5; 7 bases are shared with TRBD2. The J call may be incorrect, as the DNA end agrees better with TRBJ2-7. The CDR3 runs 14 residues. The germline V gene has CDR1 LNHDA and CDR2 SQIVND (reference sequence). This chain's CDR3 is CANSTSESSYEQYF. The CDR3 DNA sequence: TGTGCCAATTCTACTAGCGAGAGCTCCTACGAGCAGTACTTC.

The CDR3: CASSLVAGARYEQYF. DNA for the CDR3: TGTGCCAGCAGCTTAGTGGCGGGAGCACGCTACGAGCAGTACTTC. The chain combines TRBV7-2 with TRBJ2-7, with 7 bases identical to TRBD2. V trimming: 1 base; J trimming: 3 bases; junction bases outside the gene matches: 6. The CDR3 extends over 15 amino acids. Germline CDR1 reads SGHTA; CDR2 reads FQGNSA.

The rearrangement uses TRBV4-1 and TRBJ2-7, with 8 bases fitting TRBD2. Germline V gives CDR1 MGHRA, CDR2 YSYEKL. J lost 0 bases, V lost 3 bases, and 7 bases had no gene match. The CDR3 runs 16 residues. The DNA of the CDR3 is TGCGCCAGCAGCCACATCGGGGGGGTCCGCTCCTACGAGCAGTACTTC. This translates into CASSHIGGVRSYEQYF.

The CDR3 nucleotides are TGTGCCAGCAGTTTGGGCAGGGTTGGGGATACGCAGTATTTT. Translating it yields CASSLGRVGDTQYF. The rearrangement joins TRBV27 to TRBJ2-3; D may be TRBD1 (5 bases). CDR3 length: 14 amino acids. The germline V gene has CDR1 MNHEY and CDR2 SMNVEV (reference sequence). The ends were cut back, 3 bases at V and 6 bases at J, with 13 bases in the middle.

Notes on this clone: The junction and the germline gene differ at one end; a read error may be behind it. The rearrangement joins TRBV7-2 to TRBJ2-7, with D perhaps matching TRBD2 (5 bases). CDR3 size: 12 residues. From germline, CDR1 is SGHTA and CDR2 FQGNSA. The CDR3: CASSSPDYEQYF. The CDR3 nucleotides read TGTGCCAGCAGCTCGCCCGACTACGAGCAGTACTTT.

The chain couples TRBV4-2 to TRBJ2-3; 11 positions agree with TRBD2. The germline gives CDR1 LGHNA, CDR2 YNFKEQ. The junction had 4 bases not matched to a gene; V was cut back by 4 bases and J by 4 bases. The CDR3 consists of 15 residues. The CDR3 region has the DNA TGTGCCAGCAGCCCGACTAGCGGGGCCCCAGATACGCAGTATTTT. As protein: CASSPTSGAPDTQYF.

The J gene is TRBJ2-2, the V gene TRBV18; D is unclear. V lost 2 bases and J 5 bases, leaving 12 bases between the germline ends. In germline, CDR1 is KGHSH, CDR2 LQKENI. The CDR3 has 15 amino acids. CDR3 residues: CASSPNQAQTGELFF. For the CDR3, the DNA is TGTGCCAGCTCACCAAACCAGGCGCAGACCGGGGAGCTGTTTTTT.

This clone was counted a few times. The same CDR3 arises from other DNA sequences in this sample as well. This chain links TRBV21-1 with TRBJ1-3. TRBV21-1 is a pseudogene segment. The length of the CDR3 is 18 residues. CDR3 in amino acids: CASSKALGARPSGNTIYF. The CDR3 DNA follows: TGTGCCAGCAGCAAAGCACTGGGAGCGAGGCCCTCTGGAAACACCATATATTTT.

This chain's CDR3 is CAISARSGGTGNTIYF. Written as DNA, the CDR3 is TGTGCCATCAGTGCGAGGTCAGGGGGAACTGGAAACACCATATATTTT. This chain links TRBV10-3 with TRBJ1-3; 7 bases map to TRBD1. J lost 2 bases, V lost 4 bases, and 8 bases had no gene match. The CDR3 totals 16 residues. Germline lookup yields CDR1 ENHRY and CDR2 SYGVKD.

The CDR3 region has the DNA TGCGCCAGCAGCCCCACGGGGGGCTCTAACTATGGCTACACCTTC. The encoded protein is CASSPTGGSNYGYTF. The rearrangement links TRBV4-1 to TRBJ1-2, with D maybe TRBD1 (6 bases). This CDR3 is built from 15 residues. The V gene's germline CDR1 is MGHRA and CDR2 YSYEKL. V lost 4 bases to trimming and J lost 0 bases, with 12 bases between them.

This clone came up once. V usage is TRBV5-3 and J usage is TRBJ2-2; maybe TRBD1 (6 bases). TRBV5-3 is marked as an open reading frame, function uncertain. The V and J ends lost 1 base and 4 bases respectively, with 11 bases between them. The CDR3 totals 15 residues. CDR3 protein: CARSLMKQGTGELFF. CDR3 DNA: TGTGCCAGAAGCTTGATGAAACAGGGCACCGGGGAGCTGTTTTTT.

About this clone itself: This sample also contains other DNA sequences that code for the same CDR3. V usage is TRBV7-6 and J usage is TRBJ2-1; 9 nucleotides align to TRBD2. The junction had 7 bases not matched to a gene; V was cut back by 5 bases and J by 5 bases. The length of the CDR3 is 15 residues. Looked up from germline, CDR1 is SGHVS and CDR2 is FNYEAQ. CDR3 sequence reads: CASSLGTSYNNEQFF. For the CDR3, the DNA is TGTGCCAGCAGCCTAGGGACTAGCTACAACAATGAGCAGTTCTTC.

V and J are TRBV30 and TRBJ2-1; D gene unclear. The CDR3 covers 14 residues. The V and J ends lost 6 bases and 0 bases respectively, with 12 bases between them. The germline CDR1 and CDR2 sequences are GTSNPN and SVGIG (reference sequence). CDR3 in DNA: TGTGCCTGCCTCCCTAGGAGCTCCTACAATGAGCAGTTCTTC. Amino acid sequence: CACLPRSSYNEQFF. The complete variable domain, with remaining parts taken from reference TRBV30 and TRBJ2-1, reads SQTIHQWPATLVQPVGSPLSLECTVEGTSNPNLYWYRQAAGRGLQLLFYSVGIGQISSEVPQNLSASRPQDRQFILSSKKLLLSDSGFYLCACLPRSSYNEQFFGPGTRLTVL.

The gene calls are TRBV5-1 and TRBJ2-2; D might be TRBD1 (5 bases). Germline V gene data show CDR1 as SGHRS and CDR2 as YFSETQ. There are 16 residues in the CDR3. Trimming cost V 4 bases and J 1 base, with 14 bases left between them. CDR3 loop: CASSPHPQGNTGELFF. The DNA of the CDR3 is TGCGCCAGCAGCCCACACCCGCAGGGGAACACCGGGGAGCTGTTTTTT. Full variable domain (outside the CDR3, taken from reference TRBV5-1 and TRBJ2-2): KAGVTQTPRYLIKTRGQQVTLSCSPISGHRSVSWYQQTPGQGLQFLFEYFSETQRNKGNFPGRFSGRQFSNSRSEMNVSTLELGDSALYLCASSPHPQGNTGELFFGEGSRLTVL.

The rearrangement links TRBV7-3 to TRBJ2-6; D might be TRBD1 (6 bases). Germline CDR1 is SGHTA and CDR2 is FQGTGA. The length of the CDR3 is 16 residues. V lost 5 bases and J 0 bases, leaving 11 bases between the germline ends. As DNA, the CDR3 is TGTGCCAGCAGCCAGGGACACCTCTCTGGGGCCAACGTCCTGACTTTC. Residues: CASSQGHLSGANVLTF.

This clone was picked up one time. The chain has TRBV2 and TRBJ1-5, with unresolved D. V dropped 7 bases and J dropped 0 bases, with 10 bases sitting between them. The CDR3 length is 14 residues. Germline values: CDR1 SNHLY, CDR2 FYNNEI. CDR3 DNA: TGTGCCAGCATGGAGGGATATAGCAATCAGCCCCAGCATTTT. Encoded protein: CASMEGYSNQPQHF.

Concerning this clone itself: One end of the junction is discordant with germline, which a read error may explain. This sequence joins TRBV4-2 and TRBJ2-6, with D tentatively TRBD1 (5 bases). The CDR3 has 16 residues. Germline V gives CDR1 LGHNA, CDR2 YNFKEQ. The CDR3 spells CASSQGDSSGANGLTF. The DNA of the CDR3 is TGTGCCAGCAGCCAAGGGGATAGCTCTGGGGCCAACGGCCTGACTTTC.

The genes are TRBV11-2 and TRBJ1-4; D call uncertain. Looked up from germline, CDR1 is SGHAT and CDR2 is FQNNGV. This CDR3 comprises 16 residues. The V and J ends lost 6 bases and 7 bases respectively, with 21 bases between them. CDR3 sequence: CASSPEVRGRGEKLFF. CDR3 nucleotides: TGTGCCAGCAGTCCTGAGGTGAGAGGGAGAGGTGAAAAACTGTTTTTT.

The genes are TRBV19 and TRBJ2-6; no firm D call. CDR3 length equals 14 residues. Trimming cost V 3 bases and J 4 bases, with 7 bases left between them. Germline values: CDR1 LNHDA, CDR2 SQIVND (reference sequence). CDR3 region: CASSIGPGANVLTF. In nucleotides, the CDR3 is TGTGCCAGTAGTATCGGTCCCGGGGCCAACGTCCTGACTTTC.

This clone came up once. The chain combines TRBV5-1 with TRBJ2-3; D possibly corresponds to TRBD2 (5 bases). Trimming cost V 3 bases and J 6 bases, with 26 bases left between them. Germline V gene data show CDR1 as SGHRS and CDR2 as YFSETQ. This CDR3 contains 18 residues. The CDR3 nucleotides read TGCGCCAGCAGCTCGACTCGGTGGAGCGGTACAGAATTCGATACGCAGTATTTT. Encoded protein: CASSSTRWSGTEFDTQYF. The full variable domain, in which reference TRBV5-1 and TRBJ2-3 provide the parts outside the CDR3, is KAGVTQTPRYLIKTRGQQVTLSCSPISGHRSVSWYQQTPGQGLQFLFEYFSETQRNKGNFPGRFSGRQFSNSRSEMNVSTLELGDSALYLCASSSTRWSGTEFDTQYFGPGTRLTVL.